Listed below are T cell receptor beta chains from one sample, sequenced in a study of identical twins. Using its own MiXCR run on the 5' RACE reads, TCRdb lists one record per CDR3 protein. The table lists approximately 220,000 distinct CDR3 sequences, around 8.1% of them singletons. The same sample was also used in a study of yellow fever vaccine responses in identical twins.

Sequencing input: memory (CD45RO+) T cells sorted from blood. Every receptor here comes from a woman aged 18-29 years in good health. The CDR3 runs from the conserved cysteine through the conserved F or W. A D gene is named only where the DNA matches it firmly. For some rows the clone size is stated as once, few or many, or as a class when expanded; others skip it.

CDR3 DNA	CDR3 protein	J gene	clone size	D gene	V gene
TGTGCCAGCATCACAGGAGGGGGCCCGCCCCAGCATTTT	CASITGGGPPQHF	TRBJ1-5	once	TRBD1	TRBV28
TGTGCCAGCAGAATTCACGGTGAAGCTTTCTTT	CASRIHGEAFF	TRBJ1-1	few	-	TRBV2
TGTGCCAGCAGCGAGGGACTAGCGGGGGGAGGTAATGAGCAGTTCTTC	CASSEGLAGGGNEQFF	TRBJ2-1	many	TRBD2	TRBV7-2
TGTGCCATCAGTACCCTGCCGGCTGCGAACACCGGGGAGCTGTTTTTT	CAISTLPAANTGELFF	TRBJ2-2	many	-	TRBV10-3
TGTGCCACCAGCAGACCTGGGGGGGGACCGCCCCAGCATTTT	CATSRPGGGPPQHF	TRBJ1-5	many	-	TRBV15
TGTGCCAGCAGCCTGTTCCTGGACAGGGGCACCGGGGAGCTGTTTTTT	CASSLFLDRGTGELFF	TRBJ2-2	few	TRBD1	TRBV14
TGTGCCAGCAGCGTAGAGGTCGGGAGGGGGTTTAGCACAGATACGCAGTATTTT	CASSVEVGRGFSTDTQYF	TRBJ2-3	few	TRBD2	TRBV9
TGCGCCAGCAGCCAAGATCTCCTTGGTGTGACCGGGGGGGAGACCCAGTACTTC	CASSQDLLGVTGGETQYF	TRBJ2-5	-	TRBD2	TRBV4-3
TGTACCAGCTGTTCAAGCGGGAGGGCCCTGCTGAGGTCGGAGACCCAGTACTTC	CTSCSSGRALLRSETQYF	TRBJ2-5	-	TRBD2	TRBV12-3/TRBV12-4
TGCGCCAGCAGTGTGGAGGGCCCCCTGAATCGTCAGTTCTTC	CASSVEGPLNRQFF	TRBJ2-1	few	-	TRBV10-2
TGTGCCAGGAGCGAGGAAGGGGTAAGGCTAGCGGGCAAAATCTCCTACAATGAGCAGTTCTTC	CARSEEGVRLAGKISYNEQFF	TRBJ2-1	-	TRBD2	TRBV7-2
TGTGCCAGCAGCTTAGGACTAGCGGGAGGGGCTGAGGGGCAGTATTTT	CASSLGLAGGAEGQYF	TRBJ2-3	few	TRBD2	TRBV7-6
TGTGCCAGCAGTTTAGCCCCTTTCTACGAGCAGTACTTC	CASSLAPFYEQYF	TRBJ2-7	many	-	TRBV27
TGTGCCAGCAGTACTTCCGGGACAGGGGGGAACGAGCAGTACTTC	CASSTSGTGGNEQYF	TRBJ2-7	few	TRBD1	TRBV12-3/TRBV12-4
TGCGCCAGCAGCTTGGGGGAAACCTACAATGAGCAGTTCTTC	CASSLGETYNEQFF	TRBJ2-1	many	-	TRBV5-1
TGCAGTGCCCGAGGGCCGAATAGCAATCAGCCCCAGCATTTT	CSARGPNSNQPQHF	TRBJ1-5	-	-	TRBV20-1
TGTGCCATCCGCGGGGGTAGCGGGTTCTACGAGCAGTACTTC	CAIRGGSGFYEQYF	TRBJ2-7	-	TRBD2	TRBV10-3
TGTGCCAGCAGTTTAACTGAAGGGACCCAGTACTTC	CASSLTEGTQYF	TRBJ2-5	medium-sized	-	TRBV12-3/TRBV12-4
TGCGCCAGCAGCCAAGAACGGGACACCTCGGGTGGCTACACCTTC	CASSQERDTSGGYTF	TRBJ1-2	-	-	TRBV4-3
TGTGCCACCAGAGGGTCCGGGGCTAACACAGATACGCAGTATTTT	CATRGSGANTDTQYF	TRBJ2-3	many	-	TRBV24-1
TGCAGCGTTACACGACTAGCGGGGGCCCAGGGGGAGACCCAGTACTTC	CSVTRLAGAQGETQYF	TRBJ2-5	-	TRBD2	TRBV29-1
TGTGCCAGCACCCCTGTAGCGGCTTTAGGGGGACCGTCCTACAATGAGCAGTTCTTC	CASTPVAALGGPSYNEQFF	TRBJ2-1	few	-	TRBV6-1
TGCAGTGCCGAGCACGAAAATCAGCCCCAGCATTTT	CSAEHENQPQHF	TRBJ1-5	many	-	TRBV20-1
TGTGCCAGCACTGGGTTGACAGGGACGACCTACGAGCAGTACTTC	CASTGLTGTTYEQYF	TRBJ2-7	-	TRBD1	TRBV6-1
TGTGCCAGTAGTATAGTGGGGGTAGGGGGTTATAGCAATCAGCCCCAGCATTTT	CASSIVGVGGYSNQPQHF	TRBJ1-5	-	-	TRBV19
TGTGCCAGCAGCATACAGGGGTATGAGCAGTTCTTC	CASSIQGYEQFF	TRBJ2-1	many	TRBD1	TRBV12-3/TRBV12-4
TGTGCCAGCAGTTTAACTAGCGGGCTATACGAGCAGTACTTC	CASSLTSGLYEQYF	TRBJ2-7	-	TRBD2	TRBV7-6
TGTGCCAGCAGCTTAGCGGGGTCTAGCTCCTACAATGAGCAGTTCTTC	CASSLAGSSSYNEQFF	TRBJ2-1	-	-	TRBV7-9
TGTGCCAGCAGTTTGAGCACTTTAGTCGGAAACACCATATATTTT	CASSLSTLVGNTIYF	TRBJ1-3	many	-	TRBV28
TGTGCCAGCAGCGATCCGGGACTAGCGTCCGCGAACACCGGGGAGCTGTTTTTT	CASSDPGLASANTGELFF	TRBJ2-2	many	TRBD2	TRBV11-2
TGTGCCAGCAGCTTGGGATCCGTTACTAGCGGGGGCTTC	CASSLGSVTSGGF	TRBJ2-7	-	TRBD2	TRBV5-6
TGTGCCAGCAGTTTAGTCGGAATAGCGTACACTCAAGAGACCCAGTACTTC	CASSLVGIAYTQETQYF	TRBJ2-5	-	-	TRBV12-3/TRBV12-4
TGCGCCAGCAGCGTGGGGAACACCGGGGAGCTGTTTTTT	CASSVGNTGELFF	TRBJ2-2	many	-	TRBV5-1
TGTGCCAGCAGCTTGGAGGGACAGGGGTCCTACAATGAGCAGTTCTTC	CASSLEGQGSYNEQFF	TRBJ2-1	few	TRBD1	TRBV5-6
TGCGCCAGCAGCTTGTCCGGGACTAGCCCTCTGGCTGAGCAGTTCTTC	CASSLSGTSPLAEQFF	TRBJ2-1	many	TRBD2	TRBV5-1
TGTGCCAGCAGTTCCCAGGGGTACACCGGGGAGCTGTTTTTT	CASSSQGYTGELFF	TRBJ2-2	many	-	TRBV12-3/TRBV12-4
TGCAGTGCTAGAGATCTGTCCAGGGATGGAAACACCATATATTTT	CSARDLSRDGNTIYF	TRBJ1-3	few	-	TRBV20-1
TGTGCCAGCAGTATCGCCGGGACAGGGCATGGCTACACCTTC	CASSIAGTGHGYTF	TRBJ1-2	many	TRBD1	TRBV12-3/TRBV12-4
TGTGCCAGCCTAAGGTTGGGGGCCCTCGACACTGAAGCTTTCTTT	CASLRLGALDTEAFF	TRBJ1-1	few	-	TRBV7-9
TGCAGTGCTAGTGCCGGGACAGGACCAGATACGCAGTATTTT	CSASAGTGPDTQYF	TRBJ2-3	many	TRBD1	TRBV20-1
TGTGCCAGCCTTGGACGGTGGAACTCCTACGAGCAGTACTTC	CASLGRWNSYEQYF	TRBJ2-7	few	-	TRBV28
TGTGCCAGCAGCTTCCAATCACTAGACCCCAGGGTGCAGTACTTC	CASSFQSLDPRVQYF	TRBJ2-7	-	-	TRBV11-3
TGTGCCAGCAGTTTAATGAGCTCCTATAATTCACCCCTCCACTTT	CASSLMSSYNSPLHF	TRBJ1-6	few	-	TRBV27
TGTGCCAGCAGCTTAGAGATGGGACGCTCCAAGGAGACCCAGTACTTC	CASSLEMGRSKETQYF	TRBJ2-5	many	-	TRBV7-2
TGTGCCAGCAGCCAAGATCACCCCATACTAGCGGGGACTGACAATGAGCAGTTCTTC	CASSQDHPILAGTDNEQFF	TRBJ2-1	-	TRBD2	TRBV14